This T cell receptor (beta chain) was recovered during a study of blood T cell repertoires in COVID-19. Study at large: COVID-19 samples from acute and convalescent phases originated in the United States, Italy and Spain. Sources were T cells, B-cell-depleted T cells, or PBMCs; the material itself was cDNA or gDNA.

CDR1 is MDHEN, CDR2 SYDVKM, per germline. CDR3 length: 16 amino acids. V trimming: 6 bases; J trimming: 4 bases; junction bases outside the gene matches: 9. Recovery among Cohort 3 donors was established by two negative PCRs, clearance, or symptom resolution. As originally analysed: From reference gene primer amplification, estimates of nucleated cell counts were derived. Data came from immunoSEQ multiplex PCR; TCRdb stores just in-frame clones and leaves some out. V and J calls plus clone size are reproduced from that table; the DNA served to infer D and trimming. The sample lists about 200,000 clones, about 90% occurring once.

The sequencing input was PBMCs or T cells enriched from blood (not recorded which). This receptor was obtained from a young woman who had recovered from COVID-19. The chain recombines TRBV28 with TRBJ1-4; TRBD1 agrees at 9 bases. CDR3: CASSVPGQGINEKLFF. The CDR3 region has the DNA TGTGCCAGCAGCGTCCCCGGACAGGGGATTAATGAAAAACTGTTTTTT.